Here is one T cell receptor (delta chain) with its context. The sample comes from a study of gamma-delta T cells after stem cell transplantation. TCRdb re-processed the RT-PCR reads using CATT. The repertoire consists of some 3,000 delta-chain clones, with 2.9% occurring once and the leading ten covering around 26%. Specimen: gamma-delta T cells. This sequence was found in a human donor. It is not recorded whose cells these are; they may come from a transplant donor.

The CDR3 DNA is TGTGCCTGTGACAAGGTTGCTGGGGGATACGCGGCTGGTAAACTCATCTTT. Protein product: CACDKVAGGYAAGKLIF. The chain combines TRDV2 with TRDJ1, with 12 bases matching TRDD3. This CDR3 is built from 17 residues. Germline CDR1 GEAIGNYY, CDR2 EKD. Trimming removed 2 bases from V and 7 bases from J; junction bases left unmatched: 13.